Listed below are T cell receptor beta chains from one sample, sequenced in a study of beta chain features in type 1 diabetes. TCRdb's copy holds only in-frame clones and misses some; the assay was immunoSEQ multiplex PCR. In the table there are 95,000 to 150,000 clones, 16% of which are singletons. The source material was central memory CD4+ T cells from blood. The source is a man in his thirties or forties with type 1 diabetes. CDR3s leave out the opening cysteine and the closing phenylalanine or tryptophan. Each record gives: D gene, V gene, J gene, CDR3 protein. D genes are given only for firm matches.

TRBD2	TRBV7-3	TRBJ2-3	ASSLSVSGGASDTQY
NA	TRBV11-2	TRBJ2-7	ASSLYYEQY
TRBD1	TRBV29-1	TRBJ2-1	SGGGNGAYNEQF
NA	TRBV2	TRBJ2-3	ASRADRPSLNTQY
NA	TRBV6-1	TRBJ1-2	ASSVTGKNYGYT
NA	TRBV10-3	TRBJ1-6	AISRQNNSPLH
NA	TRBV5-1	TRBJ2-5	ASSLAGLAETQY
NA	TRBV4-3	TRBJ1-2	ASSQEGGLDYGYT
TRBD1	TRBV5-1	TRBJ1-5	ASSLTGGNQPQH
TRBD1	TRBV27	TRBJ1-5	ASGLYLGQGYNQPQH
NA	TRBV11-2	TRBJ2-3	ASSLAGRGRTDTQY